The sequence of this T cell receptor beta chain was determined in a study of blood T cell repertoires in COVID-19 (dated by TCRdb to between 2020 and 2021). Regarding the research as a whole: Samples covering the acute and convalescent phases of COVID-19 were provided by collaborators in the United States, Italy and Spain. The prospective study material was composed of cDNA or gDNA derived from T cells, B-cell-depleted T cells, or PBMCs. The dataset comprised deeply sampled blood TCRbeta repertoires from subjects exposed to, actively infected with, or recovered from COVID-19. A freely available public database, intended as a resource for researchers studying the immune response to SARS-CoV-2, is where the repertoires were released. The samples were drawn from the first 160 participants of the ongoing ImmuneRACE study and from some 1,300 subjects provided by 6 global collaborators. A de-identified subject ID, COVID-19 status, age in years and sex were almost always included in the sample metadata. Where available, HLA class I and class II types were obtained from metadata supplied by the sample provider rather than from assay-based typing. The study at large found these results: The amount of clinical and demographic metadata varied by source and participant and was provided uncurated.

CDR1 is given as SQVTM and CDR2 as ANQGSEA, both from the germline V gene. At the junction V is shortened by 6 bases and J by 8 bases; bases outside the gene matches: 12. CDR3 length: 14 amino acids, cysteine to phenylalanine. The sequence is cut down to CDR3 DNA, 42 bases in frame from base 1. The immunoSEQ Assay, a bias-controlled multiplex PCR, was used to amplify TCRbeta CDR3 regions from genomic DNA. Per the original workflow: Nucleated cell counts per sample were estimated from amplification of reference gene primers within the assay. Sequence reads were collapsed and filtered to measure the absolute abundance of every unique TCRbeta CDR3 rearrangement. Productive Simpson clonality was computed per sample as the square root of Simpson's diversity index over productive rearrangements. As stored in TCRdb, this immuneACCESS dataset retains in-frame rearrangements with V and J assigned. A fraction of the clones does not appear; measured against another copy, unresolved V genes explain less than half of the discrepancy, and the remainder lacks a known reason. V and J calls and clone size are as listed in that table; D and trimming were resolved from the DNA. This sample is represented by hundreds of thousands of clones; around nine tenths of them were singletons. The ten largest clones take up 3% of the sample.

Concerning this clone itself: What this receptor recognizes is not known. No much larger clone exists at a distance of one base, and base qualities are not known.

The collaborating institutions used their own protocols to collect whole blood in K2EDTA tubes. For TCRbeta analysis, collaborators shipped samples in one of three forms: frozen whole blood, isolated PBMCs, or DNA extracted from either of those sample types. This receptor was obtained from a man aged 55-75 years with acute or convalescent COVID-19. Specimen: peripheral blood. The chain joins TRBV29-1 to TRBJ2-1; the junction holds 8 bases that match TRBD2. This receptor has the CDR3 CSVPSGGPIHEQFF. The sequenced DNA is TGCAGCGTCCCCTCGGGGGGGCCTATTCATGAGCAGTTCTTC.